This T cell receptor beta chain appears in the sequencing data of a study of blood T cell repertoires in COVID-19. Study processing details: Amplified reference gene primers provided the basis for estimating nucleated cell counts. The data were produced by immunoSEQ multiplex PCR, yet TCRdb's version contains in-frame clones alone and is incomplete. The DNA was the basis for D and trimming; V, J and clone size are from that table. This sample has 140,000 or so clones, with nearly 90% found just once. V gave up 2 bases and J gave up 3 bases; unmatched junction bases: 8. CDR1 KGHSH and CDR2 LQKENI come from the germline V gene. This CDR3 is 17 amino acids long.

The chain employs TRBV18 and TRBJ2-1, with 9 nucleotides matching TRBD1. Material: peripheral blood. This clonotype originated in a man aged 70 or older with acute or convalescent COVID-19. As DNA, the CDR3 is TGTGCCAGCTCACCAGCGAATACAGGGGGCAACTACAATGAGCAGTTCTTC. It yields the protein CASSPANTGGNYNEQFF.